The source of this TCR beta chain is a study of CD8+CD57+ T cells in acquired aplastic anemia. This CDR3 spans 13 amino acids. V shed 6 bases, J shed 5 bases, and the junction held 9 bases outside the gene matches. Germline lookup yields CDR1 DFQATT and CDR2 SNEGSKA (reference sequence). Sequencing involved patients with CD8+CD57+ cell expansion previously shown by flow cytometry. Severe acquired aplastic anemia was the diagnosis recorded for all patients. Among the patients, none had received any therapy at the time of blood sampling. Broader study findings: Significance was not reached for CD8+ Simpson's diversity between patients and controls.

Of note for this clonotype: Antigen unknown.

CDR3 and TCR beta VDJ profiling relied on genomic DNA as the template. TCRdb processed the reads anew with MiXCR; each CDR3 protein has one entry. In the table there are some 170,000 distinct CDR3 sequences, 40% to 55% of which are singletons. This TCR derives from a human donor with aplastic anemia. Material for sequencing was sorted CD4+, CD8+, or CD8+CD57+ T cells (not recorded which) from PBMCs. The chain couples TRBV20-1 to TRBJ1-2; 7 bases agree with TRBD1. The CDR3 DNA reads TGCAGTGCCAAACCGGCAGGGGGGTATGGCTACACCTTC. It yields the protein CSAKPAGGYGYTF.